This record covers a single TCR beta chain. Its antigen is undetermined. TCRdb fed the reads into MiXCR, producing one record per CDR3 protein. The profile shows a few hundred thousand distinct CDR3 sequences, 30% to 40% of them singletons. The record originates from a study of T cell repertoires in cytomegalovirus infection. On the study more broadly: Recently identified HLA-C-restricted and well-studied HLA-B-restricted CMV epitopes were used. Shared public TCR beta signatures pointed to both CMV infection and a matching HLA type. Study-wide points: In two of eight donors, the top clonotype was HLA-C-restricted CMV-specific. Based on cumulative public TCR beta family frequency, carriers of CMV plus the relevant HLA were identified.

This sequence was found in a human donor in good health (CMV status not recorded). Some clones in this sample may be carry-over from other donors' samples. This specimen was cultured PBMCs, taken from culture after CMV antigen stimulation.

The CDR3 region is CASSFMTGGYNEQFF. CDR3 DNA: TGTGCCAGCAGTTTCATGACAGGGGGCTACAATGAGCAGTTCTTC. The gene calls are TRBV12-3 or TRBV12-4 and TRBJ2-1, with 9 bases that match TRBD1. V shed 3 bases and J 3 bases; nucleotides not matched to a gene: 3. The CDR3 runs 15 residues.